This is a list of T cell receptor beta chains from one sample in a study of blood T cells in healthy people across ages. TCRdb itself ran the 5' RACE reads through MiXCR, one entry per CDR3 protein. The sample holds about 720,000 distinct CDR3 sequences, roughly 25% seen once. These data also formed part of another study, on T cells of mothers and their children.

The specimen sequenced was blood. The receptors shown here come from a boy younger than 18 in good health. Both conserved end residues are part of each CDR3. A D gene is named only where the DNA matches it firmly. Some rows mark clone size as missing; the rest say once, few, many or name a class of expanded clone.

DNA: TGTGCCAGCAGCTTTAAGACAGGGGATCAGCCCCAGCATTTT
CDR3: CASSFKTGDQPQHF
V: TRBV5-6
J: TRBJ1-5
D: TRBD1
size: many

DNA: NA
CDR3: CASSGIRSTHHPLVPGSCFF
V: TRBV11-2
J: TRBJ2-2
D: NA
size: NA

DNA: TGCAGCGTTGTGGCCAGGGAAGAGACCCAGTACTTC
CDR3: CSVVAREETQYF
V: TRBV29-1
J: TRBJ2-5
D: NA
size: few

DNA: TGTGCCAGCAGTCCGGAAGGACAGGGGGCGTTTGAGACCCAGTACTTC
CDR3: CASSPEGQGAFETQYF
V: TRBV6-1
J: TRBJ2-5
D: TRBD1
size: few

DNA: TGTGCCAGCAAAAGGACGGAAGAGGAGACCCAGTACTTC
CDR3: CASKRTEEETQYF
V: TRBV11-2
J: TRBJ2-5
D: NA
size: NA

DNA: TGTGCCAGCAGCCAATTTGCAGGGGTCGGGGCCAACGTCCTGACTTTC
CDR3: CASSQFAGVGANVLTF
V: TRBV3-1
J: TRBJ2-6
D: NA
size: NA

DNA: TGTGCCAGCAGTTTCACATCACAGGCTAATGAAAAACTGTTTTTT
CDR3: CASSFTSQANEKLFF
V: TRBV28
J: TRBJ1-4
D: NA
size: few

DNA: TGTGCCAGCAGCCTCCAATTTGGGCCAAACATTCAGTACTTC
CDR3: CASSLQFGPNIQYF
V: TRBV7-2
J: TRBJ2-4
D: NA
size: NA

DNA: TGTGCCAGCAGCCCGCAGGGGTTTGGCGGGGAGCTGTTTTTT
CDR3: CASSPQGFGGELFF
V: TRBV7-3
J: TRBJ2-2
D: NA
size: NA

DNA: TGCAGCGTTGAAGTGTATGGGAGGCTGGCCCCCCAAGGGACCCAGTACTTC
CDR3: CSVEVYGRLAPQGTQYF
V: TRBV29-1
J: TRBJ2-5
D: NA
size: NA

DNA: TGTGCCAGCAGCTTAGCCCGAGGGCTCGAGCAGTACTTC
CDR3: CASSLARGLEQYF
V: TRBV7-8
J: TRBJ2-7
D: NA
size: NA

DNA: TGTGCCAGCACCGAGGGGGGGGCATATAACTATGGCTACACCTTC
CDR3: CASTEGGAYNYGYTF
V: TRBV6-6
J: TRBJ1-2
D: NA
size: few

DNA: TGTGCCACCAGCCCACGTCCCAATCAGCCCCAGCATTTT
CDR3: CATSPRPNQPQHF
V: TRBV15
J: TRBJ1-5
D: NA
size: few

DNA: TGCGCCAGCAGCCCCTCTGGAATTAACTATGGCTACACCTTC
CDR3: CASSPSGINYGYTF
V: TRBV5-1
J: TRBJ1-2
D: NA
size: few

DNA: TGTGCCAGCAGTTTATTTGGCAGGGGAAACATTCAGTACTTC
CDR3: CASSLFGRGNIQYF
V: TRBV27
J: TRBJ2-4
D: NA
size: NA

DNA: TGTGCCAGCAGCCAGGGGGACAGGGGGAGAGAGACCCAGTACTTC
CDR3: CASSQGDRGRETQYF
V: TRBV14
J: TRBJ2-5
D: TRBD1
size: NA

DNA: TGTGCCTGGACGGCACAGGGAACTGAAGCTTTCTTT
CDR3: CAWTAQGTEAFF
V: TRBV30
J: TRBJ1-1
D: NA
size: NA

DNA: TGTGCCAGCAGCGGACCCGCTTCGAGGACTGAAGCTTTCTTT
CDR3: CASSGPASRTEAFF
V: TRBV28
J: TRBJ1-1
D: NA
size: NA

DNA: TGTGCCAGCAGCCAAGATCTGGCTAGCGGGCCCTACGAGCAGTACTTC
CDR3: CASSQDLASGPYEQYF
V: TRBV3-1
J: TRBJ2-7
D: TRBD2
size: few

DNA: TGCGCCAGCCAAGACAGCCTCTCCTACAATGAGCAGTTCTTC
CDR3: CASQDSLSYNEQFF
V: TRBV4-1
J: TRBJ2-1
D: NA
size: NA

DNA: TGTGCCAGCAGTTACTACGTGAGTGAGCAGTTCTTC
CDR3: CASSYYVSEQFF
V: TRBV6-2/TRBV6-3
J: TRBJ2-1
D: NA
size: few

DNA: TGTGCCAGCAGCCTAGGGACAGCCAACAATGAGCAGTTCTTC
CDR3: CASSLGTANNEQFF
V: TRBV9
J: TRBJ2-1
D: TRBD1
size: NA

DNA: TGTGCCAGCAGTTTAGGTCGGGCGGGGAATGAGCAGTTCTTC
CDR3: CASSLGRAGNEQFF
V: TRBV12-3/TRBV12-4
J: TRBJ2-1
D: NA
size: NA

DNA: TGCGCCAGCAGCTTTAGTGCCTTCTTTGATACGCAGTATTTT
CDR3: CASSFSAFFDTQYF
V: TRBV5-1
J: TRBJ2-3
D: NA
size: NA

DNA: TGCAGTGCTAGCCTACAGGGGAACTATGGCTACACCTTC
CDR3: CSASLQGNYGYTF
V: TRBV20-1
J: TRBJ1-2
D: TRBD1
size: NA

DNA: TGTGCCAGCAGTTTTGCCGGTAACTATGGCTACACCTTC
CDR3: CASSFAGNYGYTF
V: TRBV6-2/TRBV6-3
J: TRBJ1-2
D: NA
size: few

DNA: TGTGCCAGCAGGACCGGGGGTACTGGAAACACCATATATTTT
CDR3: CASRTGGTGNTIYF
V: TRBV6-6
J: TRBJ1-3
D: NA
size: NA

DNA: TGCAGCGTTTTTGGCCCACGGCAGGGTGCCGAGCAGTACTTC
CDR3: CSVFGPRQGAEQYF
V: TRBV29-1
J: TRBJ2-7
D: NA
size: NA

DNA: TGCAGCGGTGAACAGGGTGGAGAGACCCAGTACTTC
CDR3: CSGEQGGETQYF
V: TRBV29-1
J: TRBJ2-5
D: NA
size: NA

DNA: TGTGCCAGCGCCAAAGAGTTCTTGGAGACCCAGTACTTC
CDR3: CASAKEFLETQYF
V: TRBV18
J: TRBJ2-5
D: NA
size: NA

DNA: TGTGCCAGCAGTATACAACAGGACAGGGTCTATGGCTACACCTTC
CDR3: CASSIQQDRVYGYTF
V: TRBV12-3/TRBV12-4
J: TRBJ1-2
D: TRBD1
size: NA

DNA: TGCGCCAGCAGCTCGGTTGGGGGTCTAAACGAGCAGTACTTC
CDR3: CASSSVGGLNEQYF
V: TRBV5-1
J: TRBJ2-7
D: NA
size: NA

DNA: TGTGCCAGCAGCTTAGAGGGGGGGACGGCACCGTTCTTC
CDR3: CASSLEGGTAPFF
V: TRBV11-1
J: TRBJ2-1
D: NA
size: many

DNA: TGTGCCAGCAGTTCAACTCGGGACAGGCAGAATTCACCCCTCCACTTT
CDR3: CASSSTRDRQNSPLHF
V: TRBV6-6
J: TRBJ1-6
D: TRBD1
size: NA

DNA: TGTGCCAGCATCCACCCGGGACAGGCGTCCCACAATGAGCAGTTCTTC
CDR3: CASIHPGQASHNEQFF
V: TRBV12-3/TRBV12-4
J: TRBJ2-1
D: TRBD1
size: few

DNA: TGTGCCAGCAGTTCCGGGGGGTACGGAGGAAACACCATATATTTT
CDR3: CASSSGGYGGNTIYF
V: TRBV28
J: TRBJ1-3
D: NA
size: few

DNA: TGTGCCAGCAACAACGCGGGACAGGGGGCCGGGCAGCCCCAGCATTTT
CDR3: CASNNAGQGAGQPQHF
V: TRBV12-3/TRBV12-4
J: TRBJ1-5
D: TRBD1
size: few

DNA: TGTGCCAGCAGCGACGCGAATCGGGGTACTGAAGCTTTCTTT
CDR3: CASSDANRGTEAFF
V: TRBV9
J: TRBJ1-1
D: NA
size: NA

DNA: TGCAGCGCTGCCAGACAGTCTTTAGATGAGCAGTTCTTC
CDR3: CSAARQSLDEQFF
V: TRBV29-1
J: TRBJ2-1
D: NA
size: NA

DNA: TGCGCCAGCAGCCAATCCCCATCGGGACAGGGGCTGACGGAGCAGTTCTTC
CDR3: CASSQSPSGQGLTEQFF
V: TRBV4-3
J: TRBJ2-1
D: TRBD1
size: NA

DNA: TGTGCCAGCAGCCACAGGGGTAGGGGAGCTTTCTTT
CDR3: CASSHRGRGAFF
V: TRBV7-9
J: TRBJ1-1
D: TRBD1
size: NA

DNA: TGTGCCGTCGGAACTAGCGTCCAAGAGACCCAGTACTTC
CDR3: CAVGTSVQETQYF
V: TRBV10-3
J: TRBJ2-5
D: TRBD2
size: NA

DNA: TGCGCCAGCAGCCTAGGACAGGGGGCGAGCACTGAAGCTTTCTTT
CDR3: CASSLGQGASTEAFF
V: TRBV4-1
J: TRBJ1-1
D: TRBD1
size: few

DNA: TGCAGTGCTAGAGATCTCATACAAGAGACCCAGTACTTC
CDR3: CSARDLIQETQYF
V: TRBV20-1
J: TRBJ2-5
D: NA
size: NA

DNA: TGCGCCAGCAGCTCTCGGACTAGCGGCTACAATGAGCAGTTCTTC
CDR3: CASSSRTSGYNEQFF
V: TRBV4-3
J: TRBJ2-1
D: TRBD2
size: many

DNA: TGTGCCAGCAGTTACGAGACGACGAGGGAGACCCAGTACTTC
CDR3: CASSYETTRETQYF
V: TRBV6-5
J: TRBJ2-5
D: NA
size: NA

DNA: TGCGCCAGCAGCTTGGAAGACAGGATCTACGAGCAGTACTTC
CDR3: CASSLEDRIYEQYF
V: TRBV5-1
J: TRBJ2-7
D: NA
size: NA